This T cell receptor (beta chain) was sequenced for a study of OX40 agonist ivuxolimab in advanced cancers. This clone was seen a single time. Its antigen is not identified. The method was immunoSEQ multiplex PCR; TCRdb's version includes in-frame clones alone and lacks a portion of them. The sample lists 50,000 or so clones, approximately 83% seen once, with roughly 0.9% in the top ten. Study-wide findings and caveats: The antigen specificity of the peripheral T cells (those that were expanded) was not determined.

Germline CDR1 is LGHNA and CDR2 is YNFKEQ. This CDR3 has 14 amino acids. J gave up 6 bases and V 4 bases, and 9 bases lay outside the gene matches. This clonotype was sampled from an adult with an advanced solid tumor such as melanoma, head and neck, liver or kidney cancer. Here the sequenced sample was CD4+ or CD8+ T cells sorted from blood, taken in a trial of the OX40 agonist ivuxolimab. The chain recombines TRBV4-2 with TRBJ2-7; the match to TRBD2 covers 7 bases. The CDR3 here is CASSRGGRAPEQYF. In nucleotides, the CDR3 is TGTGCCAGCAGCCGGGGGGGGAGGGCCCCCGAGCAGTACTTC.